The 8 T cell receptor beta chains below all came from one sample that was sequenced in a study of cytomegalovirus exposure and HLA in healthy donors. The primer mix had 60 Vbeta and 13 Jbeta primers. Some clones are missing from TCRdb's copy, which holds only in-frame ones; the method was immunoSEQ multiplex PCR. The sample spans about 200,000 clones; the ten largest clones claim around 0.95%. Sequencing was done on a sample of PBMCs. The source is a woman in her thirties in good health and CMV-seropositive.

In the case of this clone: The sample has other DNA sequences that encode this CDR3 too. The chain joins TRBV5-1 to TRBJ2-7, with 10 bases aligning to TRBD1. This CDR3 has 14 residues. V lost 0 bases and J lost 5; bases outside the gene matches: 2. Per germline, CDR1 SGHRS and CDR2 YFSETQ. CDR3 DNA sequence: TGCGCCAGCAGCTTGGGACAGGGGGCTGACGAGCAGTACTTC. Its translation is CASSLGQGADEQYF.

This chain joins TRBV5-1 and TRBJ1-5; 10 nucleotides match TRBD1. From germline, CDR1 is SGHRS and CDR2 YFSETQ. The trim removed 3 bases at V and 3 bases at J, leaving 6 bases unmatched. This CDR3 is 16 amino acids long. CDR3 amino acids: CASSSPGQGYNQPQHF. The CDR3 DNA reads TGCGCCAGCAGCTCCCCGGGACAGGGGTACAATCAGCCCCAGCATTTT. Full variable domain (rest looked up from reference TRBV5-1 and TRBJ1-5): KAGVTQTPRYLIKTRGQQVTLSCSPISGHRSVSWYQQTPGQGLQFLFEYFSETQRNKGNFPGRFSGRQFSNSRSEMNVSTLELGDSALYLCASSSPGQGYNQPQHFGDGTRLSIL.

The rearrangement uses TRBV4-1 and TRBJ2-4; TRBD2 might be the D (6 bases). Trimming left V 1 base short and J 7 bases short, with 11 bases between. In germline, CDR1 is MGHRA, CDR2 YSYEKL. The CDR3 totals 14 residues. The CDR3: CASSQVPGRNIQYF. The CDR3 DNA sequence: TGCGCCAGCAGCCAAGTTCCAGGGAGGAACATTCAGTACTTC.

The chain links TRBV25-1 to TRBJ1-2; D not resolved. This CDR3 is built from 14 residues. Germline CDR1 is MGHDK and CDR2 is SYGVNS. Deletions cut 1 base from V and 7 bases from J, with 13 bases between. CDR3 sequence (DNA): TGTGCCAGCAGTGAATCCCACTCTTCTGGTGGCTACACCTTC. It encodes CASSESHSSGGYTF.

V usage is TRBV28 and J usage is TRBJ1-4; maybe TRBD1 (6 bases). This CDR3 contains 17 residues. Deletions cut 4 bases from V and 8 bases from J, with 23 bases between. Germline CDR1 is MDHEN and CDR2 is SYDVKM. CDR3 protein: CASSSSGTSLRKEKLFF. The CDR3 region has the DNA TGTGCCAGCAGTTCCTCCGGGACATCTCTACGGAAGGAAAAACTGTTTTTT.

This rearrangement joins TRBV10-1 to TRBJ1-6; D perhaps matches TRBD1 (5 bases). This CDR3 region has 13 residues. Trimming removed 8 bases at V and 8 bases at J, with 13 bases between. Germline V gene data show CDR1 as WNHNN and CDR2 as SYGVQD (reference sequence). The CDR3 region has the DNA TGCGCCAGCTGCAGGGATTTAGATTCACCCCTCCACTTT. Residues: CASCRDLDSPLHF.

The chain has TRBV28 and TRBJ2-1; no firm D call. The CDR3 runs 14 residues. In germline, CDR1 is MDHEN, CDR2 SYDVKM. The V end was cut by 2 bases, the J end by 6 bases, with 11 bases between. The CDR3 spells CASSLGLVVNEQFF. CDR3 coding DNA: TGTGCCAGCAGTTTAGGCCTAGTGGTCAATGAGCAGTTCTTC.

This sequence joins TRBV5-1 and TRBJ2-3, with 7 bases matching TRBD2. Germline-derived CDR1 and CDR2 are SGHRS and YFSETQ. The CDR3 sequence is 15 residues long. Unmatched junction bases numbered 5, after V lost 0 bases and J lost 4 bases. CDR3 sequence: CASSLVGGVPDTQYF. In nucleotides, the CDR3 is TGCGCCAGCAGCTTGGTTGGGGGGGTCCCAGATACGCAGTATTTT.